Reported below is one T cell receptor (beta chain). As yet, its antigen is unknown. Drawing of blood for sampling happened at baseline, at cycle 4 day 1, and at cycle 7 day 1. The sample belongs to a study of OX40 agonist ivuxolimab in advanced cancers. General study points: Undetermined was the antigen specificity of the expanded peripheral T cells. On average, a greater number of expanded clones characterised CD8+ T cells relative to CD4+.

Data came from immunoSEQ multiplex PCR; TCRdb stores just in-frame clones and leaves some out. The sample yields more than 20,000 clones, roughly three quarters seen once. Sample: CD4+ or CD8+ T cells sorted from blood, taken in a trial of the OX40 agonist ivuxolimab. The receptor's source is an adult with an advanced solid tumor such as melanoma, head and neck, liver or kidney cancer.

The CDR3 nucleotides read TGTGCCAGCTCACCGGGTGGAAGCTATGGCTACACCTTC. Amino acid sequence: CASSPGGSYGYTF. This chain joins TRBV18 and TRBJ1-2; D is ambiguous. Trimming removed 3 bases from V and 4 bases from J, with 9 bases in between. The CDR3 is 13 amino acids. Germline V gene data show CDR1 as KGHSH and CDR2 as LQKENI.